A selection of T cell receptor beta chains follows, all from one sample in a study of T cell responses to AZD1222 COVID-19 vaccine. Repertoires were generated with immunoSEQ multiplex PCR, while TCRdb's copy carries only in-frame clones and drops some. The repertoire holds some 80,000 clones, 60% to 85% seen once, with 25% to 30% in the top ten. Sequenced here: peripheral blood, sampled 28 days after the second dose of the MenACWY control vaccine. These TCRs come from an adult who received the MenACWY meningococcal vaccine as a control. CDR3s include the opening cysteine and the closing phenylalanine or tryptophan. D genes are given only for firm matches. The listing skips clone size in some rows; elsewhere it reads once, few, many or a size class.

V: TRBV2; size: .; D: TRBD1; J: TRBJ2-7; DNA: TGTGCCAGCAGCTGGGGGGGACAGGGATCCTACGAGCAGTACTTC; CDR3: CASSWGGQGSYEQYF
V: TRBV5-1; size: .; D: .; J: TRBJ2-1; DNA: TGCGCCAGCAGCCTAGAAGGTACCTCCTACAATGAGCAGTTCTTC; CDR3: CASSLEGTSYNEQFF
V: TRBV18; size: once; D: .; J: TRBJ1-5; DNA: TGTGCCAGCTCAAAGGACATTTATCAGCCCCAGCATTTT; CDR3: CASSKDIYQPQHF
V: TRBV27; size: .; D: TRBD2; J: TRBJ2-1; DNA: TGTGCCAGCAGTTCCATAAGCGGGGCTTCCTACAATGAGCAGTTCTTC; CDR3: CASSSISGASYNEQFF
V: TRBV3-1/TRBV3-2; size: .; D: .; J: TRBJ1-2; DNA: TGTGCCAGCAGCCAAGAAGGAGGCTACACCTTC; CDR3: CASSQEGGYTF
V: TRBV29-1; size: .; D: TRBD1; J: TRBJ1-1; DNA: TGCAGCGTGGGGTGGACAGGGGCGAACACTGAAGCTTTCTTT; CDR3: CSVGWTGANTEAFF
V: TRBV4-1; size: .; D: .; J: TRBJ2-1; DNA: TGCGCCAGCAGCCAAGAGAGGGTCGCTCGGTACAATGAGCAGTTCTTC; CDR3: CASSQERVARYNEQFF
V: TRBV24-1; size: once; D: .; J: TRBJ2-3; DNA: TGTGCCACCAGTGATACCCTCACAGATACGCAGTATTTT; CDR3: CATSDTLTDTQYF
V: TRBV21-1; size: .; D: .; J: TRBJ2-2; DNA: TGTGCCAGCAGCAAAACACGAGGGAGAGGGTACACCGGGGAGCTGTTTTTT; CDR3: CASSKTRGRGYTGELFF
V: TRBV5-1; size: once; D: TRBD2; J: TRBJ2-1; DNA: TGCGCCAGCAGCTTTGGACTAGCGGGAGGGCCGGGTGGTGAGCAGTTCTTC; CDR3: CASSFGLAGGPGGEQFF
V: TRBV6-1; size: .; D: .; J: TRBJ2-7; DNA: TGTGCCAGCAGTGAAGGATACGAGCAGTACTTC; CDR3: CASSEGYEQYF
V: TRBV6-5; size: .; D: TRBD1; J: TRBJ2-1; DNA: TGTGCCAGCAGTTACGGGGGACAGGGCCTCAATGAGCAGTTCTTC; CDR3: CASSYGGQGLNEQFF
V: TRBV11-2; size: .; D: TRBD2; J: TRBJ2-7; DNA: TGTGCCAGCAGCCCAATAGGGCGACCTAGCGGGTGGACCTACGAGCAGTACTTC; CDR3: CASSPIGRPSGWTYEQYF
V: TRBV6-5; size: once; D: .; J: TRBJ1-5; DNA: TGTGCCAGCAGCGACCGAACAACGAGCAATCAGCCCCAGCATTTT; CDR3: CASSDRTTSNQPQHF
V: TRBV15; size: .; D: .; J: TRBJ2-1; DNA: TGTGCCACCAGGGATTCTAAGAGCTCCTACAATGAGCAGTTCTTC; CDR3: CATRDSKSSYNEQFF
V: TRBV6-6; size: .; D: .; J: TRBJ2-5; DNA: TGTGCCAGCAAGGTCCAAGGGAGGGAGACCCAGTACTTC; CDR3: CASKVQGRETQYF
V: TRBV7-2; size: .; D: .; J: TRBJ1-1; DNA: TGTGCCAGCAGCTTACATCGGGGGAACACTGAAGCTTTCTTT; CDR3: CASSLHRGNTEAFF
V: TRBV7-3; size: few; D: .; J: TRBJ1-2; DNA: TGTGCCCCACCCAGGCACTATGGCTACACCTTC; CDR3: CAPPRHYGYTF
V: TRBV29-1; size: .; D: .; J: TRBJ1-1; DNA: TGCAGCGTTCGGGGGAATACTGAAGCTTTCTTT; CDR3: CSVRGNTEAFF
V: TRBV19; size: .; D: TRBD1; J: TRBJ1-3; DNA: TGTGCCAGTAGTACCGGCGGGACAGGGTCTGGAAACACCATATATTTT; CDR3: CASSTGGTGSGNTIYF
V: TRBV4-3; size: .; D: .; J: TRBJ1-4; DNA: TGCGCCAGCAGCCAAGATTTTAGGGGCTCCAGAAATGAAAAACTGTTTTTT; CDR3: CASSQDFRGSRNEKLFF
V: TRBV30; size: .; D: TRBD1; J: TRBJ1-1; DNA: TGTGCCTGTTCCAGGGGGGAGGACACTGAAGCTTTCTTT; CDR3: CACSRGEDTEAFF
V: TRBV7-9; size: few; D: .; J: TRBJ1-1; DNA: TGTGCCAGCACCCTTAGTCCGGGGGCGGACACTGAAGCTTTCTTT; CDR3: CASTLSPGADTEAFF